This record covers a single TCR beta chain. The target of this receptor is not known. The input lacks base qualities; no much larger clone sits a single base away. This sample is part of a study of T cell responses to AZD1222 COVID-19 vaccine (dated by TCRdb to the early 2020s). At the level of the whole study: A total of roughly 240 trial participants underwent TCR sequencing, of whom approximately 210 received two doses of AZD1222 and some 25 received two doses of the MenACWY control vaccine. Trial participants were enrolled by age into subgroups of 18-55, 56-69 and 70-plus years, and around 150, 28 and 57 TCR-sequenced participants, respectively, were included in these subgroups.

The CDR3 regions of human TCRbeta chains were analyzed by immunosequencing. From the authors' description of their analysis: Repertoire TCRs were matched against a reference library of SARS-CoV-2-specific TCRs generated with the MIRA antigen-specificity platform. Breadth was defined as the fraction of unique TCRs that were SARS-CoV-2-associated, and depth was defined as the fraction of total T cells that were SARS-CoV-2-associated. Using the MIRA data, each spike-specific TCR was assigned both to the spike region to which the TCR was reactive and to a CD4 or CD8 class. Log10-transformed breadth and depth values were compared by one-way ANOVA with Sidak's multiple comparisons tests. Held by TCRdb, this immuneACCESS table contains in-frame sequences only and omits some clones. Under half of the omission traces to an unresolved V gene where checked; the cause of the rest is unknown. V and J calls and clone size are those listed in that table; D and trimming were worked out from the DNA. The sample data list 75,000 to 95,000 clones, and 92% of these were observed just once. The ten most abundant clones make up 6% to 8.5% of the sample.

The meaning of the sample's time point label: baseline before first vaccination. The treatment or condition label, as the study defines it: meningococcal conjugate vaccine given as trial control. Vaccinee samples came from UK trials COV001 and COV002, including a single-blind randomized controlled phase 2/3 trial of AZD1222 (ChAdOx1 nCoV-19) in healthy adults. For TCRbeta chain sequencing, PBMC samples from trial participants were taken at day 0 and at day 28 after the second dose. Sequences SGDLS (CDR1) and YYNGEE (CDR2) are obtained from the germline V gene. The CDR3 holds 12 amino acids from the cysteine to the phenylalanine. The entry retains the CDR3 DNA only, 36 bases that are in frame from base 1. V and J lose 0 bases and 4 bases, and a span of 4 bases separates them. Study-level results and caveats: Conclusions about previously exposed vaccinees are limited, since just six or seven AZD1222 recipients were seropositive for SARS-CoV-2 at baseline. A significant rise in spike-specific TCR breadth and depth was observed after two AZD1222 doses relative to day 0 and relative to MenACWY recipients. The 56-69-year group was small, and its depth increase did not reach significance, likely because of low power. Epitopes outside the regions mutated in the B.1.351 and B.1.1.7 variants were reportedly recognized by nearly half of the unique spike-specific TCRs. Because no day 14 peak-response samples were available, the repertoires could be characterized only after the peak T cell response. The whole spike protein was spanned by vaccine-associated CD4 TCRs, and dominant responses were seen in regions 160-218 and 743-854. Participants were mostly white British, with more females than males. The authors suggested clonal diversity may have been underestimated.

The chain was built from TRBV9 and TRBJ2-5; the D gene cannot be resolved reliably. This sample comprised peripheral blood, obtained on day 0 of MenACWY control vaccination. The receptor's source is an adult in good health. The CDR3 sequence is CASSVESETQYF. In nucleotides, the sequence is TGTGCCAGCAGCGTAGAATCAGAGACCCAGTACTTC.